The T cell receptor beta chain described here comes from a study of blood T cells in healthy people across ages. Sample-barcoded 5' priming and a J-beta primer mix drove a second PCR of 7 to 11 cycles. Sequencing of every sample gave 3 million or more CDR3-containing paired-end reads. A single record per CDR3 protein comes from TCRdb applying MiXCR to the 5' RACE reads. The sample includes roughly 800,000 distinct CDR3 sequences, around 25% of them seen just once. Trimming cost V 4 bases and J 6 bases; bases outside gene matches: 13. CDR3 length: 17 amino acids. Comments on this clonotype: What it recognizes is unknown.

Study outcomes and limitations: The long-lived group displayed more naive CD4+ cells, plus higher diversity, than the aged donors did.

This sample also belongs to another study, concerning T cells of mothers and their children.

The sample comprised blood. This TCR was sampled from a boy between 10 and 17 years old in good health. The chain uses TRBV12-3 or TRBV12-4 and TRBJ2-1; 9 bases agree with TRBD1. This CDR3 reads CASSYRTGTGQGNEQFF. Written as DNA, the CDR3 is TGTGCCAGCAGTTATCGAACCGGGACAGGGCAGGGCAATGAGCAGTTCTTC.